These 2 T cell receptor beta chains originate from one sample sequenced in a study of shared clonotypes between healthy human individuals. Method: immunoSEQ multiplex PCR; TCRdb's copy keeps in-frame clones and lacks some. The repertoire holds some 450,000 clones, with over 60% as singletons. The sequenced sample consisted of PBMCs. Receptor source: a woman aged 40 to 49 in good health. Some clones in this sample may be carry-over from other donors' samples.

CDR3 region: CASSLIGREIGNEQFF. DNA of the CDR3: TGTGCCAGCAGCTTAATCGGTCGGGAGATTGGGAATGAGCAGTTCTTC. The chain combines TRBV7-3 with TRBJ2-1; perhaps TRBD2 as D (6 bases). The V and J ends lost 1 base and 7 bases respectively, with 17 bases between them. Germline-derived CDR1 and CDR2 are SGHTA and FQGTGA. The CDR3 contains 16 residues.

This clone has just a few counts. This same CDR3 is encoded by further DNA sequences in the sample. The chain employs TRBV28 and TRBJ2-7, with 7 bases identical to TRBD2. CDR1 and CDR2 (germline): MDHEN, SYDVKM. J gave up 4 bases and V 1 base, and 4 bases lay outside the gene matches. CDR3 length: 14 amino acids. The CDR3 sequence: CASSLLSGAYEQYF. CDR3 DNA: TGTGCCAGCAGTTTATTGAGCGGGGCGTACGAGCAGTACTTC.